A single sample gave rise to the 24 T cell receptor beta chains below, sequenced in a study of T-cell reconstitution after alpha-beta-depleted transplantation in children. Unique molecular identifiers were used to barcode this TCRbeta library. One entry per CDR3 protein, called by TCRdb with MiXCR from the PCR reads. This table holds a few hundred thousand distinct CDR3 sequences, roughly 13% found once. The input for sequencing was PBMCs, mostly from graft donor cells, taken 360 days after TCRalphabeta/CD19-depleted stem cell transplant. The source of these receptors is a male patient aged 10-17 years who had a stem cell transplant for acute myeloid leukemia, so the T cells may come from the graft donor.

This clonotype occurred a few times. The J gene is TRBJ2-3, the V gene TRBV20-1, with D perhaps matching TRBD1 (6 bases). The CDR3 totals 13 residues. Germline V gives CDR1 DFQATT, CDR2 SNEGSKA (reference sequence). Trimming cost V 5 bases and J 1 base, with 10 bases left between them. CDR3 protein: CSAEAGGTDTQYF. The DNA of the CDR3 is TGCAGTGCTGAGGCAGGGGGCACAGATACGCAGTATTTT.

The genes are TRBV20-1 and TRBJ2-7; no firm D call. The CDR3 is 12 amino acids. V dropped 0 bases and J dropped 2 bases, with 5 bases sitting between them. CDR1 and CDR2 (germline): DFQATT, SNEGSKA (reference sequence). The CDR3 DNA follows: TGCAGTGCTAGAGAAGACCCCTACGAGCAGTACTTC. It is translated as CSAREDPYEQYF.

Only a few counts were recorded for this clonotype. V usage is TRBV29-1 and J usage is TRBJ2-2; D ambiguous. V was pared by 5 bases and J by 3 bases, with 7 bases between. Germline loops: CDR1 SQVTM, CDR2 ANQGSEA. This CDR3 is built from 12 residues. The CDR3 here is CSVRWDTGELFF. CDR3 nucleotides: TGCAGCGTTCGGTGGGACACCGGGGAGCTGTTTTTT.

This clonotype was counted many times. The chain is built from TRBV7-2 and TRBJ2-7, with D possibly matching TRBD2 (6 bases). CDR3 length: 14 amino acids. Trimming pared 1 base from V and 2 bases from J, leaving 9 bases between. Germline CDR1 and CDR2: SGHTA and FQGNSA. The CDR3 DNA reads as TGTGCCAGCAGCTTAGGGCGGGGTACCTACGAGCAGTACTTC. Translation gives CASSLGRGTYEQYF. The variable domain in full, with the rest retrieved from reference TRBV7-2 and TRBJ2-7, is GAGVSQSPSNKVTEKGKDVELRCDPISGHTALYWYRQSLGQGLEFLIYFQGNSAPDKSGLPSDRFSAERTGGSVSTLTIQRTQQEDSAVYLCASSLGRGTYEQYFGPGTRLTVT.

This clonotype was counted a few times. The rearrangement joins TRBV5-4 to TRBJ2-3; a weak D match, TRBD2 (6 bases). The V gene lost 0 bases and the J gene lost 2 bases, with 7 bases spanning the gap. Germline-derived CDR1 and CDR2 are SGHNT and YYREEE (reference sequence). CDR3 length equals 14 residues. The CDR3 loop is CASSLVAATDTQYF. CDR3 in DNA: TGTGCCAGCAGCTTGGTAGCGGCCACAGATACGCAGTATTTT.

This clonotype was picked up a small number of times. The chain recombines TRBV7-3 with TRBJ2-1; 8 nucleotides align to TRBD2. The V gene end was trimmed by 5 bases and the J gene end by 1 base; junction bases not matched to a gene: 10. This CDR3 contains 17 residues. CDR1 is SGHTA and CDR2 is FQGTGA in the germline V gene. CDR3: CASSPLASGRSYNEQFF. Written as DNA, the CDR3 is TGTGCCAGCAGCCCGCTGGCCAGCGGGAGATCCTACAATGAGCAGTTCTTC.

This clonotype was counted ten times or more. The chain recombines TRBV4-3 with TRBJ2-2; 14 bases align to TRBD2. The CDR3 has 19 amino acids. V lost 0 bases and J lost 12; bases outside the gene matches: 15. The germline V gene has CDR1 LGHNA and CDR2 YSLEER. CDR3 region: CASSQDFGTSGGGTLKLFF. Written as DNA, the CDR3 is TGCGCCAGCAGCCAAGACTTCGGGACTAGCGGGGGCGGCACCCTGAAGCTGTTTTTT.

This clonotype showed up many times. This chain links TRBV29-1 with TRBJ1-1; D unclear. V shed 0 bases and J shed 0 bases, with 20 bases lying between them. The CDR3 has 18 amino acids. CDR1 and CDR2 (germline): SQVTM, ANQGSEA. CDR3 in amino acids: CSVEEGLFIPNMNTEAFF. The CDR3 DNA reads as TGCAGCGTTGAAGAAGGGCTGTTTATACCGAACATGAACACTGAAGCTTTCTTT.

The rearrangement links TRBV4-3 to TRBJ2-5, with 12 bases that match TRBD2. With 0 bases clipped from V and 1 base from J, the junction kept 12 bases outside the gene matches. The CDR3 contains 20 residues. Per the germline V gene, CDR1 is LGHNA and CDR2 is YSLEER. The CDR3 sequence is CASSQDVASGGGTLQETQYF. The DNA for the CDR3 is TGCGCCAGCAGCCAAGATGTAGCTAGCGGGGGGGGGACGCTCCAAGAGACCCAGTACTTC.

This clonotype came up a few times. CDR3 coding DNA: TGTGCCAGCTCACCGACTAGCGGGAGGGACGAGCAGTACTTC. Translation: CASSPTSGRDEQYF. The V and J genes are TRBV18 and TRBJ2-7; 14 bases align to TRBD2. The junction had 0 bases not matched to a gene; V was cut back by 3 bases and J by 5 bases. The CDR3 covers 14 residues. Germline CDR1 reads KGHSH; CDR2 reads LQKENI.

This clonotype was detected ten times or more. The gene calls are TRBV7-8 and TRBJ2-1; perhaps TRBD1 as D (6 bases). Per the germline V gene, CDR1 is SGHVS and CDR2 is FQNEAQ. V lost 0 bases to trimming and J lost 11 bases, with 8 bases between them. This CDR3 spans 12 amino acids. The CDR3 DNA is TGTGCCAGCAGCTTAGCCGGACAGAAGCAGTTCTTC. Translation: CASSLAGQKQFF. Drawing the rest from reference TRBV7-8 and TRBJ2-1, the complete variable domain is GAGVSQSPRYKVAKRGQDVALRCDPISGHVSLFWYQQALGQGPEFLTYFQNEAQLDKSGLPSDRFFAERPEGSVSTLKIQRTQQEDSAVYLCASSLAGQKQFFGPGTRLTVL.

The sample holds a few counts of this clonotype. The gene calls are TRBV19 and TRBJ2-1, with D tentatively TRBD2 (6 bases). The CDR3 runs 12 residues. The ends were cut back, 3 bases at V and 9 bases at J, with 9 bases in the middle. Germline V gives CDR1 LNHDA, CDR2 SQIVND (reference sequence). The CDR3 bases are TGTGCCAGTAGTATTCTAGCGTTTGAGCAGTTCTTC. It translates to CASSILAFEQFF.

The chain employs TRBV6-6 and TRBJ2-1, with D perhaps TRBD1 or TRBD2 (5 bases each). Germline loops: CDR1 MNHNY, CDR2 SVGAGI (reference sequence). V was clipped by 11 bases and J by 8 bases, with 16 bases between them. The length of the CDR3 is 12 residues. This CDR3 reads CAGGPLKDEQFF. DNA of the CDR3: TGTGCCGGGGGACCCCTTAAGGATGAGCAGTTCTTC.

V gene TRBV12-3 or TRBV12-4 combines with J gene TRBJ2-7; 7 nucleotides line up with TRBD2. J gave up 1 base and V 8 bases, and 8 bases lay outside the gene matches. The CDR3 has 14 amino acids. The CDR3 nucleotides are TGTGCCAGCGGAAGACTAGCTGGGTCCTACGAGCAGTACTTC. It codes for CASGRLAGSYEQYF.

The sample holds a few counts of this clonotype. This chain uses TRBV4-3 with TRBJ2-1; a possible D gene is TRBD2 (6 bases). The CDR3 extends over 17 amino acids. CDR1 and CDR2 from the germline V gene are LGHNA and YSLEER. Trimming removed 5 bases from V and 0 bases from J, with 17 bases in between. CDR3 bases: TGCGCCAGCAGCGGGCGACTAGGCGCAGACTCCTACAATGAGCAGTTCTTC. This gives the protein CASSGRLGADSYNEQFF.

This clonotype has ten or more counts. The gene calls are TRBV5-1 and TRBJ2-5, with 7 bases aligning to TRBD2. The germline V gene has CDR1 SGHRS and CDR2 YFSETQ. J lost 2 bases, V lost 1 base, and 17 bases had no gene match. The CDR3 is 19 residues long. In DNA, the CDR3 is TGCGCCAGCAGCTTGCGCGCTAGCGGATCTTCACCTTCACAAGAGACCCAGTACTTC. This translates into CASSLRASGSSPSQETQYF.

This clonotype was found a few times. At one boundary the junction diverges from the germline segment, which might be a read error. The V gene is TRBV7-8, the J gene TRBJ2-3, with 10 bases identical to TRBD2. The CDR3 covers 19 residues. The germline V gene encodes CDR1 SGHVS and CDR2 FQNEAQ. The CDR3 protein is CASSLVASGGMGPTVTQYF. The CDR3 nucleotides read TGTGCCAGCAGCTTAGTTGCTAGCGGGGGAATGGGCCCTACAGTTACGCAGTATTTT.

This clonotype was observed a few times. The chain uses TRBV14 and TRBJ2-1; D not resolved. This CDR3 has 14 residues. Germline CDR1 reads SGHDN; CDR2 reads FVKESK. With 3 bases removed from V and 10 bases from J, the gap between germline ends came to 16 bases. CDR3 coding DNA: TGTGCCAGCAGCCAGCTATCCACGTTTAGAGAGCAGTTCTTC. Translated, it gives CASSQLSTFREQFF.

This clonotype was recorded many times. The genes are TRBV12-3 or TRBV12-4 and TRBJ2-1, with a weak D call TRBD2 (6 bases). CDR3 length: 14 amino acids. The germline V and J ends were trimmed by 3 bases and 3 bases, with 9 bases remaining between them. CDR3 sequence reads: CASSFDGGYNEQFF. CDR3 coding DNA: TGTGCCAGCAGTTTTGACGGGGGCTACAATGAGCAGTTCTTC.

The V gene is TRBV14, the J gene TRBJ2-7, with TRBD2 identical over 11 bases. This CDR3 spans 20 amino acids. Trimming cost V 1 base and J 2 bases; bases outside gene matches: 16. Germline values: CDR1 SGHDN, CDR2 FVKESK. CDR3 protein: CASSQVAEASGRSLPYEQYF. For the CDR3, the DNA is TGTGCCAGCAGCCAAGTGGCGGAGGCTAGCGGGAGGTCCCTCCCCTACGAGCAGTACTTC.

This chain connects TRBV11-1 to TRBJ1-1, with D uncertain. The V and J ends lost 5 bases and 6 bases respectively, with 10 bases between them. The germline CDR1 and CDR2 sequences are SGHAT and FQDESV (reference sequence). The CDR3 totals 12 residues. In DNA, the CDR3 is TGTGCCAGCAGCAGCCGGACCTCTGAAGCTTTCTTT. It translates to CASSSRTSEAFF.

This clonotype was observed a handful of times. The rearrangement joins TRBV7-6 to TRBJ2-2, with D uncertain. V lost 5 bases and J lost 2, with 15 bases in between. CDR3 length: 16 amino acids. CDR1 is SGHVS and CDR2 is FNYEAQ in the germline V gene. In DNA, the CDR3 is TGTGCCAGCAGCCATGACCCGGACCTTAACACCGGGGAGCTGTTTTTT. Its protein is CASSHDPDLNTGELFF.

The chain recombines TRBV19 with TRBJ2-1, with D unresolved. Germline CDR1 LNHDA, CDR2 SQIVND (reference sequence). V shed 7 bases and J shed 7 bases, with 17 bases lying between them. The CDR3 consists of 14 residues. CDR3 DNA: TGTGCCAGTATAGGCGGCCGAGGTAAAAATGAGCAGTTCTTC. It yields the protein CASIGGRGKNEQFF.

The rearrangement uses TRBV2 and TRBJ2-1, with D unresolved. Trimming pared 6 bases from V and 6 bases from J, leaving 18 bases between. In germline, CDR1 is SNHLY, CDR2 FYNNEI. The CDR3 runs to 15 residues. CDR3 DNA sequence: TGTGCCAGCAGAACAGACCCCTCGGGCCGCAATGAGCAGTTCTTC. Its protein is CASRTDPSGRNEQFF.